The clone carrying this T cell receptor beta chain was detected many times. TCRdb re-derived calls from the 5' RACE reads in MiXCR, one entry per CDR3 protein. The sample holds 95,000 to 110,000 distinct CDR3 sequences; about 10% are singletons and the top ten take about 3%. The data were taken from a study of neurological immune-mediated disorders. Specified time point: longitudinal time-point 3. Unsorted libraries used 2 million PBMCs kept at -80 degrees C. From germline, CDR1 is ENHRY and CDR2 SYGVKD. After removal of 6 bases from V and 8 bases from J, the junction contained 7 bases not matched to a gene. The CDR3 has 13 amino acids.

This chain links TRBV10-3 with TRBJ1-1, with TRBD1 identical over 9 bases. The clonotype comes from a female donor with HTLV-1-associated myelopathy (HAM/TSP). Material for sequencing was PBMCs. This chain's CDR3 is CAIRQQGAGEAFF. CDR3 coding DNA: TGTGCCATCAGGCAACAGGGGGCAGGAGAAGCTTTCTTT.